This record covers a single T cell receptor beta chain. The data stem from a study of CD8 T cells in Susac syndrome. The V gene's germline CDR1 is SGHRS and CDR2 YFSETQ. V dropped 1 base and J dropped 0 bases, with 10 bases sitting between them. The CDR3 is 16 amino acids. Negative isolation was used for CD8+ and CD4+ T cells and FACS enrichment for TEMRA cells. With random hexamers, reverse transcription was performed on about 0.5 to 1 ug of RNA. TCRdb re-analysed the immunoSEQ multiplex PCR reads in MiXCR, keeping a single row per CDR3 protein. The sample yields 300,000 or so distinct CDR3 sequences, under 95% seen once.

This TCR was sampled from a human donor with multiple sclerosis. This sequence joins TRBV5-1 and TRBJ1-4, with D unclear. The sequencing input was CD4+ T cells from PBMCs. The CDR3 protein is CASSLRVGATNEKLFF. The CDR3 DNA reads TGCGCCAGCAGCTTGCGGGTCGGCGCAACTAATGAAAAACTGTTTTTT.